This T cell receptor (beta chain) emerged from a study of cytomegalovirus exposure and HLA in healthy donors. Regarding the study as a whole: A list of 150 to 200 TCR beta chains associated with cytomegalovirus was given. A later analysis linked a missense DCLRE1C variant to TCR beta V- and J-gene trimming.

This clone occurred a few times. Its matching antigen is unknown. Amplification used 60 Vbeta primers and 13 Jbeta primers. Sequencing was performed with immunoSEQ multiplex PCR; in TCRdb, only in-frame clones are kept and a portion is missing. Among more than 65,000 clones listed, 78% were seen once. The clonotype was recovered from a man between 18 and 29 years old in good health and CMV-seropositive. Sequences were obtained from PBMCs.

CDR3 coding DNA: TGTGCCAGCAGTTTGGACAGGGCCCACGAGCAGTACTTC. It is translated as CASSLDRAHEQYF. V gene TRBV6-5 combines with J gene TRBJ2-7, with 8 bases aligning to TRBD1. Germline V gene data show CDR1 as MNHEY and CDR2 as SVGAGI. The V segment lost 4 bases and the J segment 5 bases; nucleotides outside the gene matches: 4. The CDR3 totals 13 residues.